Below are 28 T cell receptor beta chains sequenced from a single sample in a study of shared clonotypes between healthy human individuals. The repertoire was sequenced with immunoSEQ multiplex PCR; TCRdb's copy has only in-frame clones and lacks some. The sample has about 800,000 clones, roughly 96% seen once. Naive-designated CD8 cells lacked CD45RO, were positively enriched for CCR7, and omitted terminally differentiated effector memory CD45RA+ cells. Sequences were obtained from naive CD8+ T cells sorted from blood. These receptors were collected from a young man in good health.

The chain is built from TRBV6-1 and TRBJ2-7, with D possibly TRBD2 on 5 matching bases. V was pared by 7 bases and J by 2 bases, with 15 bases between. The CDR3 is 14 amino acids. In germline, CDR1 is MNHNS, CDR2 SASEGT. The CDR3 is CASTEGVGTYEQYF. CDR3 DNA: TGTGCCAGCACCGAGGGCGTTGGGACCTACGAGCAGTACTTC.

This chain links TRBV9 with TRBJ2-1; the D gene is possibly TRBD2 (6 bases). V was shortened by 3 bases and J by 0 bases, with 7 bases between the two germline ends. This CDR3 has 14 residues. Germline values: CDR1 SGDLS, CDR2 YYNGEE. Written as DNA, the CDR3 is TGTGCCAGCAGCGCGACTAGCTCCTACAATGAGCAGTTCTTC. This encodes CASSATSSYNEQFF.

This clone is a singleton in its sample. J is TRBJ2-3 and V is TRBV27, with D unclear. With 5 bases removed from V and 3 bases from J, the gap between germline ends came to 6 bases. This CDR3 comprises 12 residues. Germline values: CDR1 MNHEY, CDR2 SMNVEV (reference sequence). The CDR3 is CASSTGTDTQYF. The CDR3 nucleotides read TGTGCCAGCAGTACTGGGACAGATACGCAGTATTTT.

The chain couples TRBV7-9 to TRBJ1-2; D gene unclear. Trimming took off 3 bases at V and 3 bases at J, with 14 bases between the two ends. This CDR3 region has 15 residues. Per germline, CDR1 SEHNR and CDR2 FQNEAQ (reference sequence). CDR3 nucleotide sequence: TGTGCCAGCAGCTTTGTTTCGGCGAGGCACTATGGCTACACCTTC. Translated: CASSFVSARHYGYTF.

The chain combines TRBV7-9 with TRBJ2-1; tentatively, D is TRBD2 (6 bases). The germline V gene encodes CDR1 SEHNR and CDR2 FQNEAQ (reference sequence). This CDR3 region has 17 residues. Trimming took 2 bases from V and 0 from J, leaving 14 bases between them. CDR3: CASSLRTGGSSYNEQFF. The CDR3 coding sequence is TGTGCCAGCAGCTTAAGAACAGGAGGGAGCTCCTACAATGAGCAGTTCTTC. Variable domain in full (rest from reference TRBV7-9 and TRBJ2-1): DTGVSQNPRHKITKRGQNVTFRCDPISEHNRLYWYRQTLGQGPEFLTYFQNEAQLEKSRLLSDRFSAERPKGSFSTLEIQRTEQGDSAMYLCASSLRTGGSSYNEQFFGPGTRLTVL.

The genes are TRBV4-3 and TRBJ1-2; 8 positions agree with TRBD1. The V segment lost 1 base and the J segment 5 bases; nucleotides outside the gene matches: 12. Per germline, CDR1 LGHNA and CDR2 YSLEER. The CDR3 runs 17 residues. The CDR3 sequence is CASSQALFDRGWYGYTF. The CDR3 DNA is TGCGCCAGCAGCCAAGCTCTTTTCGACAGGGGTTGGTATGGCTACACCTTC.

This chain connects TRBV7-9 to TRBJ2-3; possible D gene TRBD2, 5 bases. Per the germline V gene, CDR1 is SEHNR and CDR2 is FQNEAQ (reference sequence). Deletions cut 5 bases from V and 4 bases from J, with 13 bases between. CDR3 length: 14 amino acids. CDR3 DNA: TGTGCCAGCAGCCCCGCGCTAGCTGCAGATACGCAGTATTTT. As protein: CASSPALAADTQYF. The complete variable domain, with remaining parts taken from reference TRBV7-9 and TRBJ2-3, reads DTGVSQNPRHKITKRGQNVTFRCDPISEHNRLYWYRQTLGQGPEFLTYFQNEAQLEKSRLLSDRFSAERPKGSFSTLEIQRTEQGDSAMYLCASSPALAADTQYFGPGTRLTVL.

J is TRBJ1-5 and V is TRBV13, with TRBD1 as a possible D gene (5 bases). V lost 5 bases and J lost 0, with 11 bases in between. CDR1 and CDR2 (germline): PRHDT, FYEKMQ (reference sequence). The length of the CDR3 is 15 residues. CDR3 residues: CASSRQSYSNQPQHF. CDR3 sequence (DNA): TGTGCCAGCAGCCGACAGAGTTATAGCAATCAGCCCCAGCATTTT. Filled out from reference TRBV13 and TRBJ1-5, the complete variable domain reads AAGVIQSPRHLIKEKRETATLKCYPIPRHDTVYWYQQGPGQDPQFLISFYEKMQSDKGSIPDRFSAQQFSDYHSELNMSSLELGDSALYFCASSRQSYSNQPQHFGDGTRLSIL.

The V and J genes are TRBV9 and TRBJ2-5; 9 nucleotides line up with TRBD2. Looked up from germline, CDR1 is SGDLS and CDR2 is YYNGEE. The junction had 4 bases not matched to a gene; V was cut back by 3 bases and J by 1 base. The CDR3 covers 15 residues. CDR3 region: CASSGGAGGQETQYF. DNA of the CDR3: TGTGCCAGCAGCGGGGGAGCGGGAGGCCAAGAGACCCAGTACTTC.

Notes on this clone: The same CDR3 is also encoded by other DNA sequences in this sample. V is TRBV27 and J is TRBJ2-7; D may be TRBD1 or TRBD2 (5 bases each). V dropped 5 bases and J dropped 7 bases, with 12 bases sitting between them. Germline V lookup: CDR1 MNHEY, CDR2 SMNVEV (reference sequence). CDR3 length: 12 amino acids. CDR3: CASSLLGDEQYF. CDR3 coding DNA: TGTGCCAGCAGTCTGCTGGGGGATGAGCAGTACTTC.

The CDR3 DNA sequence: TGCAGCGTTGAAGATCTTGGGCAGGGGCCGTCGCCAGCAGGTAGCGGGACCTACGAGCAGTACTTC. Translation: CSVEDLGQGPSPAGSGTYEQYF. The gene calls are TRBV29-1 and TRBJ2-7; TRBD2 matches 8 bases. This CDR3 has 22 amino acids. With 0 bases clipped from V and 2 bases from J, the junction kept 27 bases outside the gene matches. From germline, CDR1 is SQVTM and CDR2 ANQGSEA.

The chain employs TRBV5-8 and TRBJ2-7; the match to TRBD2 covers 13 bases. The germline gives CDR1 SGHTS, CDR2 YDEGEE. The length of the CDR3 is 15 residues. Trimming removed 4 bases from V and 5 bases from J; junction bases left unmatched: 6. The DNA for the CDR3 is TGTGCCAGCAGCCACGGGACTAGCGGGACGGACGAGCAGTACTTC. Its protein product is CASSHGTSGTDEQYF.

V is TRBV21-1 and J is TRBJ1-5; the table names TRBD1, a call not compared with the DNA. TRBV21-1 is flagged as a pseudogene. The CDR3 spans 21 residues. DNA for the CDR3: TGTGCCAGCAGCAAAGGTGCGGCCTGTACCGGGACAGGGATCTCCAATCAGCCCCAGCATTTT. It codes for CASSKGAACTGTGISNQPQHF.

The chain combines TRBV25-1 with TRBJ2-2; D unclear. The CDR3 has 14 residues. Germline values: CDR1 MGHDK, CDR2 SYGVNS. Trimming removed 3 bases from V and 3 bases from J, with 8 bases in between. The CDR3 sequence is CASSEGSHTGELFF. Here the CDR3 DNA reads TGTGCCAGCAGTGAGGGTTCCCACACCGGGGAGCTGTTTTTT.

This chain links TRBV7-9 with TRBJ2-1, with D maybe TRBD1 (6 bases). Germline V gene data show CDR1 as SEHNR and CDR2 as FQNEAQ (reference sequence). V lost 7 bases and J 3 bases, leaving 10 bases between the germline ends. CDR3 length: 13 residues. The CDR3 here is CASNTGLYNEQFF. The DNA of the CDR3 is TGTGCCAGCAATACAGGGCTCTACAATGAGCAGTTCTTC.

The V and J genes are TRBV2 and TRBJ2-3; either TRBD1 or TRBD2 may fit D (5 bases each). The CDR3 runs to 12 residues. V was clipped by 10 bases and J by 15 bases, with 23 bases between them. Germline-derived CDR1 and CDR2 are SNHLY and FYNNEI. CDR3 DNA sequence: TGTGCCATCCTGACCCGGGACCCTACTCTTTATTTT. Translated: CAILTRDPTLYF.

This chain connects TRBV13 to TRBJ2-5, with 9 bases aligning to TRBD2. Unmatched junction bases numbered 11, after V lost 4 bases and J lost 5 bases. Germline CDR1 PRHDT, CDR2 FYEKMQ (reference sequence). The CDR3 runs 16 residues. CDR3 in amino acids: CASSSIGAGGPETQYF. Written as DNA, the CDR3 is TGTGCCAGCAGCTCCATCGGGGCGGGAGGGCCCGAGACCCAGTACTTC.

The V gene is TRBV30, the J gene TRBJ2-1; D perhaps matches TRBD2 (6 bases). The CDR3 is 13 amino acids. CDR1 and CDR2 (germline): GTSNPN, SVGIG (reference sequence). The germline V and J ends were trimmed by 5 bases and 5 bases, with 13 bases remaining between them. CDR3 sequence: CAWGNSGDNEQFF. The CDR3 DNA is TGTGCCTGGGGGAATAGCGGTGACAATGAGCAGTTCTTC.

This clone appeared a single time. This sequence joins TRBV9 and TRBJ1-3, with no clear D. Germline V gene data show CDR1 as SGDLS and CDR2 as YYNGEE. Trimming stripped 2 bases from V and 0 bases from J, with 3 bases between. The CDR3 spans 13 residues. The CDR3 reads CASSVRSGNTIYF. The DNA of the CDR3 is TGTGCCAGCAGCGTCCGCTCTGGAAACACCATATATTTT.

V and J are TRBV6-6 and TRBJ2-1, with 9 bases that match TRBD1. This CDR3 contains 14 residues. Germline CDR1 is MNHNY and CDR2 is SVGAGI (reference sequence). V shed 4 bases, J shed 6 bases, and the junction held 4 bases outside the gene matches. This CDR3 reads CASSLRTGANEQFF. The DNA of the CDR3 is TGTGCCAGCAGTTTGAGGACAGGGGCCAATGAGCAGTTCTTC.

CDR3 protein: CASSHLGFTDTQYF. As DNA, the CDR3 is TGTGCCAGCAGTCATCTAGGCTTCACAGATACGCAGTATTTT. The chain joins TRBV6-1 to TRBJ2-3; no firm D call. Trimming pared 5 bases from V and 2 bases from J, leaving 11 bases between. The CDR3 spans 14 residues. Germline lookup yields CDR1 MNHNS and CDR2 SASEGT.

This chain links TRBV28 with TRBJ2-7; no clear D gene. Per the germline V gene, CDR1 is MDHEN and CDR2 is SYDVKM. The CDR3 has 13 residues. Trimming took off 5 bases at V and 3 bases at J, with 11 bases between the two ends. The CDR3 sequence is CASSPALYYEQYF. The DNA for the CDR3 is TGTGCCAGCAGTCCCGCCCTATACTACGAGCAGTACTTC.

This clone was detected once. Here the CDR3 reads CASSLVAGGNEQYF. The CDR3 DNA is TGTGCCAGCAGTTTAGTTGCAGGGGGCAACGAGCAGTACTTC. This chain links TRBV28 with TRBJ2-7, with TRBD1 identical over 8 bases. The germline V gene has CDR1 MDHEN and CDR2 SYDVKM. This CDR3 comprises 14 residues. The junction had 5 bases not matched to a gene; V was cut back by 2 bases and J by 5 bases.

The chain has TRBV6-6 and TRBJ2-7; D is perhaps TRBD2 (5 bases). Trimming stripped 6 bases from V and 3 bases from J, with 9 bases between. Germline loops: CDR1 MNHNY, CDR2 SVGAGI (reference sequence). The CDR3 is made up of 12 amino acids. CDR3 loop: CASRSLDYEQYF. CDR3 nucleotides: TGTGCCAGCAGATCACTAGACTACGAGCAGTACTTC.

The V call is TRBV7-2, the J call TRBJ1-1; no definite D call. CDR1 and CDR2 from the germline V gene are SGHTA and FQGNSA. This CDR3 contains 11 residues. V dropped 7 bases and J dropped 8 bases, with 11 bases sitting between them. The CDR3 sequence: CASMDVWEAFF. In DNA form, the CDR3 reads TGTGCCAGCATGGACGTCTGGGAAGCTTTCTTT.

This sequence joins TRBV9 and TRBJ2-7, with 9 bases aligning to TRBD2. CDR1 is SGDLS, CDR2 YYNGEE, per germline. The CDR3 has 16 residues. Germline trimming cut 2 bases from V and 2 bases from J; bases unmatched to any gene: 8. The CDR3 region has the DNA TGTGCCAGCAGCGTGGCGGGACTAGCCCCGACCTACGAGCAGTACTTC. Translation: CASSVAGLAPTYEQYF.

The sample holds a few counts of this clone. CDR3 nucleotide sequence: TGCGCCAGCAGCCAACACAGGATTTCGGTTGGCTACACCTTC. It is translated as CASSQHRISVGYTF. The rearrangement uses TRBV4-1 and TRBJ1-2, with D possibly matching TRBD1 (5 bases). Germline CDR1 is MGHRA and CDR2 is YSYEKL. The CDR3 is 14 residues long. Trimming removed 2 bases from V and 7 bases from J, with 14 bases in between.

This sequence joins TRBV5-1 and TRBJ2-7; 10 positions agree with TRBD1. CDR1 is SGHRS and CDR2 is YFSETQ in the germline V gene. After removal of 3 bases from V and 2 bases from J, the junction contained 8 bases not matched to a gene. This CDR3 spans 16 amino acids. The CDR3 here is CASSSVPGQGTYEQYF. The CDR3 nucleotides read TGCGCCAGCAGCTCGGTACCGGGACAGGGGACCTACGAGCAGTACTTC.